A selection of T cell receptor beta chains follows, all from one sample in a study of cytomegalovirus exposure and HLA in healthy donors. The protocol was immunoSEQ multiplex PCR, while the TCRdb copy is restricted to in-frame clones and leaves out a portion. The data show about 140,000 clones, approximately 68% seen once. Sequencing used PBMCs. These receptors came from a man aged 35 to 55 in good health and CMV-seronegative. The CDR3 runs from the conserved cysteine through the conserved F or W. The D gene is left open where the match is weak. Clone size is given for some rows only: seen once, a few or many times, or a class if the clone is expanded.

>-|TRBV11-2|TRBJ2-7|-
CASSLAAGSYEQYF
TGTGCCAGCAGCTTAGCCGCAGGGTCCTACGAGCAGTACTTC
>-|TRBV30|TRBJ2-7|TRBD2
CAWRTTGTNTYEQYF
TGTGCCTGGAGAACGACCGGGACTAACACCTACGAGCAGTACTTC
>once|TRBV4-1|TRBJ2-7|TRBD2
CASSQVVGLGYEQYF
TGCGCCAGCAGCCAAGTAGTTGGACTAGGATACGAGCAGTACTTC
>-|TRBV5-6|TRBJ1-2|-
CASSSQAGRSF
TGTGCCAGCAGCTCACAGGCAGGGCGTTCCTTC
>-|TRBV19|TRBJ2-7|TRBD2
CASSIGGVGRHYEQYF
TGTGCCAGTAGTATTGGGGGGGTCGGCCGACACTACGAGCAGTACTTC
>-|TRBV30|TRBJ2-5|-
CAWSLKGLQETQYF
TGTGCCTGGAGTTTGAAGGGGTTGCAGGAGACCCAGTACTTC
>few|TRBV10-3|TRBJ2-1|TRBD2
CAISESSGLAGISYNEQFF
TGTGCCATCAGTGAGTCGAGCGGTCTAGCGGGGATCTCCTACAATGAGCAGTTCTTC
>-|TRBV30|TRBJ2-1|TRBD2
CAWSVIPAGGRIVFYNEQFF
TGTGCCTGGAGTGTTATTCCGGCGGGAGGACGAATTGTTTTCTACAATGAGCAGTTCTTC
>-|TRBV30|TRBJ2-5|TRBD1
CAWNRDRVLETQYF
TGTGCCTGGAACCGGGACAGGGTGTTGGAGACCCAGTACTTC
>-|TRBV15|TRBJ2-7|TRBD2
CATSRTPGGNSYEQYF
TGTGCCACCAGCAGAACCCCCGGGGGGAACTCCTACGAGCAGTACTTC
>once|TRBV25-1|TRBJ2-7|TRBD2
CASSGLAGASSYEQYF
TGTGCCAGCAGTGGTCTAGCGGGGGCAAGCTCCTACGAGCAGTACTTC
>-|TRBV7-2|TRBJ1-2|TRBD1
CASSTDGTGHGYTF
TGTGCCAGCAGCACAGACGGGACAGGGCATGGCTACACCTTC
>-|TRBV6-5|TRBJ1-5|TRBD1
CASSYYGTGNQPQHF
TGTGCCAGCAGTTACTATGGGACAGGCAATCAGCCCCAGCATTTT
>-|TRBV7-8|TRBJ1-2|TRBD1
CTSSRGQGDSWGYTF
TGTACCAGCAGCCGGGGACAGGGTGACTCATGGGGCTACACCTTC